This is a list of T cell receptor beta chains from one sample in a study of beta chain features in type 1 diabetes. Libraries were prepared by immunoSEQ multiplex PCR; TCRdb keeps only in-frame clonotypes and omits some of them. The sample records 600,000 to 750,000 clones, around 12% being singletons. The specimen was naive CD4+ T cells from blood. The receptors here all came from a man aged 25 to 45 with type 1 diabetes. CDR3s include the opening cysteine and the closing phenylalanine or tryptophan. D genes are given only for firm matches. The size of a clone is reported for some rows only, either as once, few or many, or as a class for expanded clones.

TRBJ2-5,TRBV2,NA,NA,CASGWTEETQYF,TGTGCCAGCGGGTGGACAGAGGAGACCCAGTACTTC
TRBJ1-6,TRBV6-5,few,TRBD1,CASSPGQGGPLHF,TGTGCCAGCAGTCCTGGACAGGGTGGTCCCCTCCACTTT
TRBJ2-3,TRBV29-1,few,TRBD2,CSAGLAGVADTQYF,TGCAGCGCCGGACTAGCGGGGGTAGCAGATACGCAGTATTTT
TRBJ1-6,TRBV18,NA,TRBD1,CASSPFQGGYNSPLHF,TGTGCCAGCTCACCGTTCCAGGGGGGCTATAATTCACCCCTCCACTTT
TRBJ1-6,TRBV4-2,NA,NA,CASSQVGARSNSPLHF,TGTGCCAGCAGCCAAGTGGGCGCCAGGAGTAATTCACCCCTCCACTTT
TRBJ2-5,TRBV5-1,NA,TRBD1,CASSPTGVIGETQYF,TGCGCCAGCAGCCCGACAGGGGTTATTGGCGAGACCCAGTACTTC
TRBJ1-1,TRBV9,few,NA,CASSPGTLKTEAFF,TGTGCCAGCAGCCCAGGGACCCTAAAGACTGAAGCTTTCTTT
TRBJ2-2,TRBV4-1,NA,NA,CASSHPNTGELFF,TGCGCCAGCAGCCACCCAAACACCGGGGAGCTGTTTTTT
TRBJ1-1,TRBV5-1,NA,TRBD1,CASSEQGAEAFF,TGCGCCAGCAGTGAACAGGGGGCTGAAGCTTTCTTT
TRBJ2-5,TRBV2,few,NA,CASSEQGSQETQYF,TGTGCCAGCAGTGAACAAGGCAGCCAAGAGACCCAGTACTTC
TRBJ1-2,TRBV7-9,NA,NA,CASSRTGGRSNYGYTF,TGTGCCAGCAGCCGAACCGGGGGGCGGAGCAACTATGGCTACACCTTC
TRBJ1-6,TRBV4-3,few,TRBD1,CASSQAQGQFNSPLHF,TGCGCCAGCAGCCAAGCGCAGGGACAGTTTAATTCACCCCTCCACTTT
TRBJ1-3,TRBV29-1,few,TRBD1,CSSGGSGNTIYF,TGCAGTTCAGGGGGCTCTGGAAACACCATATATTTT
TRBJ2-1,TRBV28,few,NA,CASSFGADNEQFF,TGTGCCAGCAGTTTCGGGGCTGACAATGAGCAGTTCTTC
TRBJ2-2,TRBV30,NA,NA,CAWRKGTGELFF,TGTGCCTGGAGAAAGGGCACCGGGGAGCTGTTTTTT
TRBJ1-2,TRBV7-9,NA,TRBD1,CASIPSVQGTGTYGYTF,TGTGCCAGCATCCCCTCCGTACAGGGGACAGGGACCTATGGCTACACCTTC
TRBJ2-1,TRBV6-6,NA,NA,CASSYVQGEGNEQFF,TGTGCCAGCAGTTACGTCCAGGGTGAGGGCAATGAGCAGTTCTTC
TRBJ1-4,TRBV4-3,few,NA,CASSQDSGQAATNEKLFF,NA
TRBJ1-5,TRBV2,few,NA,CASSVALGGNQPQHF,TGTGCCAGCAGTGTAGCCCTCGGGGGCAATCAGCCCCAGCATTTT
TRBJ2-6,TRBV28,few,NA,CASSTGTRSGANVLTF,TGTGCCAGCAGTACGGGGACCCGCTCTGGGGCCAACGTCCTGACTTTC
TRBJ2-3,TRBV6-5,few,NA,CASSYSRRNTQYF,TGTGCCAGCAGTTACTCCCGGCGTAACACGCAGTATTTT
TRBJ2-3,TRBV7-9,few,TRBD2,CASSPWTSGGGDTQYF,TGTGCCAGCAGCCCCTGGACTAGCGGAGGTGGAGATACGCAGTATTTT
TRBJ2-3,TRBV14,few,TRBD2,CASSQVGPSGSTDTQYF,TGTGCCAGCAGCCAAGTCGGTCCTAGCGGGAGCACAGATACGCAGTATTTT
TRBJ2-7,TRBV18,few,NA,CASAKTGEGSYEQYF,TGTGCCAGCGCCAAGACAGGGGAGGGCTCCTACGAGCAGTACTTC
TRBJ1-2,TRBV27,NA,TRBD1,CASSLNRGSSNYGYTF,TGTGCCAGCAGTTTAAACAGGGGATCTTCTAACTATGGCTACACCTTC
TRBJ2-1,TRBV9,NA,TRBD1,CASSTTLTGFHEQFF,TGTGCCAGCAGCACGACCCTGACAGGGTTCCATGAGCAGTTCTTC
TRBJ2-7,TRBV6-5,few,NA,CASSQSRDLAYEQYF,TGTGCCAGCAGTCAATCCCGGGACCTAGCCTACGAGCAGTACTTC
TRBJ1-6,TRBV5-6,once,NA,CASSLGVGSPLHF,TGTGCCAGCAGCTTGGGTGTCGGTTCACCCCTCCACTTT
TRBJ2-1,TRBV5-1,few,NA,CASSLGQPGEQFF,TGCGCCAGCAGCTTGGGACAGCCTGGAGAGCAGTTCTTC
TRBJ1-1,TRBV7-2,NA,NA,CASSKAVNTEAFF,TGTGCCAGCAGTAAGGCAGTAAACACTGAAGCTTTCTTT
TRBJ2-1,TRBV19,few,TRBD2,CASSIGGIYNEQFF,TGTGCCAGTAGTATCGGGGGGATCTACAATGAGCAGTTCTTC
TRBJ2-3,TRBV5-1,few,NA,CASSLEGSTDTQYF,TGCGCCAGCAGCTTGGAGGGAAGCACAGATACGCAGTATTTT
TRBJ2-6,TRBV11-2,few,NA,CASSHYGRVLSGANVLTF,TGTGCCAGCAGCCATTATGGCAGGGTACTCTCTGGGGCCAACGTCCTGACTTTC
TRBJ1-5,TRBV6-1,once,TRBD1,CASSEITGGFRNQPQHF,TGTGCCAGCAGTGAAATTACAGGGGGTTTTCGGAATCAGCCCCAGCATTTT
TRBJ2-7,TRBV7-6,few,NA,CASSLGAGSSYEQYF,TGTGCCAGCAGCTTAGGGGCGGGAAGCTCCTACGAGCAGTACTTC
TRBJ1-6,TRBV6-5,NA,NA,CASRTGRQNSPLHF,TGTGCCAGCAGGACTGGCAGACAAAATTCACCCCTCCACTTT
TRBJ1-2,TRBV5-1,NA,NA,CASSYREGEGYTF,TGCGCCAGCAGCTACAGGGAGGGCGAAGGCTACACCTTC
TRBJ1-4,TRBV6-6,NA,NA,CASCWDVVEKLFF,TGTGCCAGCTGTTGGGACGTTGTTGAAAAACTGTTTTTT
TRBJ2-2,TRBV28,few,NA,CASRYIGELFF,TGTGCCAGCCGGTACATCGGGGAGCTGTTTTTT
TRBJ2-7,TRBV7-2,few,NA,CASSLGPGGYEQYF,TGTGCCAGCAGCCTGGGACCCGGAGGGTACGAGCAGTACTTC
TRBJ2-5,TRBV18,NA,NA,CASSPPQGEETQYF,TGTGCCAGCTCACCGCCACAGGGTGAAGAGACCCAGTACTTC
TRBJ2-4,TRBV28,NA,NA,CASRGYTLAKNIQYF,TGTGCCAGCAGGGGTTACACCTTAGCCAAAAACATTCAGTACTTC
TRBJ2-7,TRBV14,few,NA,CASSLPGGKGYEQYF,TGTGCCAGCAGCCTCCCAGGGGGGAAGGGCTACGAGCAGTACTTC
TRBJ2-7,TRBV6-5,NA,TRBD1,CASSYGTGQNEQYF,TGTGCCAGCAGTTACGGGACAGGACAAAACGAGCAGTACTTC
TRBJ2-1,TRBV25-1,many,NA,CASSGRDYNEQFF,TGTGCCAGCAGTGGCAGGGACTACAATGAGCAGTTCTTC